The 22 T cell receptor beta chains in this list originate from one sample, sequenced in a study of T cells after yellow fever vaccination. TCRdb analysed the 5' RACE reads with MiXCR anew, one entry per CDR3 protein. This sample has under 90,000 distinct CDR3 sequences, with under 8% found just once. The source material was CD8+ T cells sorted from PBMCs, sampled approximately 47 days after the first yellow fever vaccination. The receptor set was obtained from a man aged 18 to 29 who received the YFV17D yellow fever vaccine.

This clonotype came up many times. V gene TRBV4-2 combines with J gene TRBJ2-1; TRBD1 is a possible D gene (6 bases). V was trimmed by 0 bases and J by 2 bases, leaving 14 bases between them. Germline loops: CDR1 LGHNA, CDR2 YNFKEQ. The CDR3 is made up of 17 amino acids. CDR3 bases: TGTGCCAGCAGCCAAGATCAGGACAGCTCAACCTACAATGAGCAGTTCTTC. Protein: CASSQDQDSSTYNEQFF.

This clonotype was seen a handful of times. The chain is built from TRBV18 and TRBJ2-7, with a weak D call TRBD1 (6 bases). Germline lookup yields CDR1 KGHSH and CDR2 LQKENI. The length of the CDR3 is 16 residues. The germline V and J ends were trimmed by 4 bases and 7 bases, with 23 bases remaining between them. CDR3 DNA sequence: TGTGCCAGCTCACTCACTACGGACAGCTCGAATAAGGAGCAGTACTTC. Translating it yields CASSLTTDSSNKEQYF.

This clonotype occurred many times. The chain has TRBV18 and TRBJ2-3; D unclear. CDR1 and CDR2 (germline): KGHSH, LQKENI. This CDR3 contains 11 residues. V was shortened by 5 bases and J by 0 bases, with 0 bases between the two germline ends. As DNA, the CDR3 is TGTGCCAGCTCAAGCACAGATACGCAGTATTTT. Translation gives CASSSTDTQYF. Full variable domain (rest looked up from reference TRBV18 and TRBJ2-3): NAGVMQNPRHLVRRRGQEARLRCSPMKGHSHVYWYRQLPEEGLKFMVYLQKENIIDESGMPKERFSAEFPKEGPSILRIQQVVRGDSAAYFCASSSTDTQYFGPGTRLTVL.

The CDR3 is CASGRPGYRQYV. CDR3 nucleotides: TGTGCCAGCGGACGCCCAGGGTATCGGCAGTACGTC. This chain uses TRBV11-2 with TRBJ2-7; D possibly corresponds to TRBD1 (5 bases). V was pared by 8 bases and J by 9 bases, with 17 bases between. CDR3 length: 12 amino acids. Germline V gene sequence: CDR1 SGHAT, CDR2 FQNNGV.

In its sample, this clonotype was seen a few times. The chain is built from TRBV7-2 and TRBJ1-5; the match to TRBD1 covers 9 bases. The CDR3 is made up of 15 amino acids. Looked up from germline, CDR1 is SGHTA and CDR2 is FQGNSA. V shed 1 base, J shed 7 bases, and the junction held 5 bases outside the gene matches. The CDR3 protein is CASSLGTGEGQPQHF. The CDR3 DNA follows: TGTGCCAGCAGCTTAGGGACAGGGGAGGGACAGCCCCAGCATTTT. The full variable domain, rest sourced from reference TRBV7-2 and TRBJ1-5, is GAGVSQSPSNKVTEKGKDVELRCDPISGHTALYWYRQSLGQGLEFLIYFQGNSAPDKSGLPSDRFSAERTGGSVSTLTIQRTQQEDSAVYLCASSLGTGEGQPQHFGDGTRLSIL.

This clonotype was picked up many times. The rearrangement joins TRBV9 to TRBJ1-1; possibly TRBD1 for D (5 bases). Germline V gene lookup returns CDR1 SGDLS and CDR2 YYNGEE. The CDR3 length is 14 residues. V lost 5 bases, J lost 5 bases, and 16 bases lay in between. CDR3 sequence: CASRRNGGKTEAFF. In DNA form, the CDR3 reads TGTGCCAGCAGGAGAAACGGGGGTAAAACTGAAGCTTTCTTT.

The chain has TRBV6-5 and TRBJ2-3; 10 positions match TRBD2. V was pared by 0 bases and J by 2 bases, with 11 bases of the junction left unmatched. The germline CDR1 and CDR2 sequences are MNHEY and SVGAGI. The CDR3 runs to 19 residues. CDR3 sequence (DNA): TGTGCCAGCAGTTACTCGGTCGACCTTAGCGGGGGGACCACAGATACGCAGTATTTT. This codes for CASSYSVDLSGGTTDTQYF.

This clonotype was counted only a few times. The rearrangement links TRBV5-1 to TRBJ1-2; 7 nucleotides agree with TRBD1. Per germline, CDR1 SGHRS and CDR2 YFSETQ. This CDR3 is 16 amino acids long. V lost 0 bases to trimming and J lost 4 bases; unmatched junction nucleotides: 9. CDR3 sequence: CASSLDLGGQPYGYTF. CDR3 nucleotides: TGCGCCAGCAGCTTGGATTTGGGGGGACAGCCCTATGGCTACACCTTC.

This clonotype was counted ten times or more. This rearrangement joins TRBV6-2 or TRBV6-3 to TRBJ2-7, with a tentative D call TRBD1 (6 bases). With 7 bases removed from V and 6 bases from J, the gap between germline ends came to 13 bases. This CDR3 has 12 residues. Germline V CDR1 and CDR2: MNHEY, SVGEGT. CDR3 DNA sequence: TGTGCCAGCACTGGACAGTCCGGCGAGCAGTACTTC. This translates into CASTGQSGEQYF.

The CDR3 sequence: CASTVSGLAGMADTQYF. Written as DNA, the CDR3 is TGTGCCAGCACTGTATCGGGACTAGCCGGGATGGCAGATACGCAGTATTTT. The J gene is TRBJ2-3, the V gene TRBV6-1, with 9 bases that match TRBD2. The CDR3 sequence is 17 residues long. CDR1 and CDR2 from the germline V gene are MNHNS and SASEGT. The junction had 15 bases not matched to a gene; V was cut back by 7 bases and J by 4 bases.

V usage is TRBV20-1 and J usage is TRBJ1-6; 7 bases map to TRBD1. The junction had 11 bases not matched to a gene; V was cut back by 3 bases and J by 6 bases. This CDR3 contains 16 residues. The germline V gene has CDR1 DFQATT and CDR2 SNEGSKA (reference sequence). The CDR3 region has the DNA TGCAGTGCTAGGAGTGGGGCGACAGGGATTAATTCACCCCTCCACTTT. This translates into CSARSGATGINSPLHF.

This clonotype has a count of ten or more. V gene TRBV12-3 or TRBV12-4 combines with J gene TRBJ2-1; 7 bases map to TRBD2. Unmatched junction bases numbered 6, after V lost 6 bases and J lost 7 bases. This CDR3 is built from 13 residues. The DNA of the CDR3 is TGTGCCAGCAGCTCCCTCGGGGGGAATGAGCAGTTCTTC. This translates into CASSSLGGNEQFF.

This clonotype was found many times. The rearrangement uses TRBV7-9 and TRBJ2-2; D uncertain. CDR1 is SEHNR, CDR2 FQNEAQ, per germline (reference sequence). The CDR3 runs to 14 residues. V lost 5 bases and J 0 bases, leaving 7 bases between the germline ends. The CDR3 region is CASSLRPNTGELFF. CDR3 nucleotides: TGTGCCAGCAGCCTCCGACCGAACACCGGGGAGCTGTTTTTT.

This clonotype occurred a few times. This chain links TRBV6-2 or TRBV6-3 with TRBJ2-7; D is perhaps TRBD2 (5 bases). Germline CDR1 is MNHEY and CDR2 is SVGEGT. V was clipped by 6 bases and J by 7 bases, with 10 bases between them. The CDR3 is 11 residues long. CDR3 sequence: CASRSGGEQYV. Written as DNA, the CDR3 is TGTGCCAGCAGATCAGGCGGGGAGCAGTACGTC.

In this sample, this clonotype turned up many times. The rearrangement links TRBV6-1 to TRBJ2-1; TRBD2 aligns across 9 bases. V trimming: 4 bases; J trimming: 2 bases; junction bases outside the gene matches: 0. The CDR3 is made up of 14 amino acids. Per germline, CDR1 MNHNS and CDR2 SASEGT. This CDR3 reads CASSASGAYNEQFF. CDR3 nucleotide sequence: TGTGCCAGCAGTGCTAGCGGGGCCTACAATGAGCAGTTCTTC.

This clonotype has ten or more counts. CDR3 loop: CASSLSISGGIQPQHF. The CDR3 DNA sequence: TGTGCCAGCAGTTTATCGATTAGTGGGGGTATCCAGCCCCAGCATTTT. The chain carries TRBV27 and TRBJ1-5, with D possibly being TRBD1 (5 bases). The germline V and J ends were trimmed by 0 bases and 7 bases, with 16 bases remaining between them. This CDR3 is 16 amino acids long. CDR1 and CDR2 (germline): MNHEY, SMNVEV (reference sequence).

This chain connects TRBV30 to TRBJ1-6, with D possibly matching TRBD1 (5 bases). With 1 base removed from V and 15 bases from J, the gap between germline ends came to 13 bases. The CDR3 is 12 amino acids. The germline gives CDR1 GTSNPN, CDR2 SVGIG (reference sequence). The CDR3: CAWSADTSILHF. DNA of the CDR3: TGTGCCTGGAGTGCGGACACCTCCATCCTCCACTTT.

The table lists this clonotype with many counts. The chain employs TRBV5-1 and TRBJ2-2; D assignment may be TRBD1 or TRBD2 (5 bases each). V gave up 0 bases and J gave up 4 bases, with 10 bases separating them. The CDR3 length is 15 residues. The germline V gene encodes CDR1 SGHRS and CDR2 YFSETQ. The CDR3 sequence: CASSLAGTGTGELFF. The CDR3 region has the DNA TGCGCCAGCAGCTTGGCGGGAACAGGCACCGGGGAGCTGTTTTTT.

This rearrangement joins TRBV7-2 to TRBJ2-7; TRBD2 is a possible D gene (6 bases). Germline V gives CDR1 SGHTA, CDR2 FQGNSA. Trimming took 6 bases from V and 4 from J, leaving 19 bases between them. CDR3 size: 15 residues. The CDR3 DNA follows: TGTGCCAGCAGTGGCCTAGCGTCGGGTGATTACGAGCAGTACTTC. Protein product: CASSGLASGDYEQYF.

This clonotype showed up many times. CDR3 DNA sequence: TGTGCCAGCAGCAATACTGACAGCCCCAAAAACATTCAGTACTTC. Protein sequence: CASSNTDSPKNIQYF. V usage is TRBV21-1 and J usage is TRBJ2-4; the listed D gene, TRBD1, was not tested against the DNA. TRBV21-1 is noted as a pseudogene. The CDR3 is 15 amino acids.

This clonotype was detected many times. The chain joins TRBV12-3 or TRBV12-4 to TRBJ1-5; D ambiguous. Trimming removed 4 bases at V and 0 bases at J, with 7 bases between. The CDR3 sequence is 14 residues long. CDR3 nucleotide sequence: TGTGCCAGCAGTTCAGAGTATAGCAATCAGCCCCAGCATTTT. Its translation: CASSSEYSNQPQHF.

This rearrangement joins TRBV12-3 or TRBV12-4 to TRBJ1-6; TRBD1 matches 12 bases. The CDR3 covers 15 residues. Trimming at V came to 5 bases and at J to 10 bases, leaving 6 bases not matched to a gene. CDR3 amino acids: CASSLTGTGGSPLHF. CDR3 nucleotide sequence: TGTGCCAGCAGTCTAACCGGGACAGGGGGCTCACCCCTCCACTTT.